This is a list of T cell receptor beta chains from one sample in a study of identifying expanded T cells in peripheral blood. Clones were sequenced by immunoSEQ multiplex PCR, and TCRdb holds only the in-frame ones, with some missing. The sample lists 85,000 to 100,000 clones; approximately 89% were seen once. Material: blood. These receptors came from a person aged 18-70 years in good health. The CDR3 runs from the conserved cysteine through the conserved F or W. The D gene is left open where the match is weak. Clone size appears in some rows only: once, few, many, or a class for an expanded clone.

J	size	V	D	DNA	CDR3
TRBJ2-4	-	TRBV10-3	-	TGTGCCATCAGGGCCGGGACTTTTCAGTACTTC	CAIRAGTFQYF
TRBJ2-3	-	TRBV19	TRBD1	TGTGCCACCGCACAGGGGTCGGGCACAGATACGCAGTATTTT	CATAQGSGTDTQYF
TRBJ1-5	once	TRBV18	TRBD1	TGTGCCAGCTCACCCGAAGACAGGGTTGAGCCCCAGCATTTT	CASSPEDRVEPQHF
TRBJ2-7	-	TRBV6-4	TRBD2	TGTGCCAGCAGTGACTCGAGCAACGGGGGGGCAGAGCAGTACTTC	CASSDSSNGGAEQYF
TRBJ2-6	-	TRBV9	-	TGTGCCAGCAGCGTAGATTCGGGGGAAGGCTCTGGGGCCAACGTCCTGACTTTC	CASSVDSGEGSGANVLTF
TRBJ1-3	-	TRBV29-1	-	TGCAGCGTTAACCTATCAGGGGGAAACACCATATATTTT	CSVNLSGGNTIYF
TRBJ2-7	-	TRBV10-3	-	TGTGCCACCTCGCCATCAATTCCCTACGAGCAGTACTTC	CATSPSIPYEQYF
TRBJ2-3	-	TRBV5-4	-	TGTGCCAGCAGCTTGCCCATACCCACAGATACGCAGTATTTT	CASSLPIPTDTQYF
TRBJ2-6	once	TRBV10-3	TRBD2	TGTGCCATCAGCCTACTAGCGGGGACCCCCTCTGGGGCCAACGTCCTGACTTTC	CAISLLAGTPSGANVLTF
TRBJ1-2	-	TRBV30	TRBD1	TGTGCCTGGACTGGGACAGGCAGTTTTTATGGCTACACCTTC	CAWTGTGSFYGYTF
TRBJ1-2	-	TRBV30	TRBD1	TGTGCCTGCCAGGCGTTAGGGGGCGCAAACTATGGCTACACCTTC	CACQALGGANYGYTF
TRBJ1-6	-	TRBV4-2	TRBD1	TGTGCCAGCAGCCATGAGGGACAGGGGAATTCACCCCTCCACTTT	CASSHEGQGNSPLHF
TRBJ2-7	-	TRBV7-2	-	TGTGCCAGCAGCTCCATAGGAACCTACGAGCAGTACTTC	CASSSIGTYEQYF
TRBJ1-1	-	TRBV18	-	TGTGCCAGCTCACCACTTGTGGACACTGAAGCTTTCTTT	CASSPLVDTEAFF
TRBJ1-1	-	TRBV29-1	-	TGCAGCGTTGAAGTGGGAGGGCGCGGCACTGAAGCTTTCTTT	CSVEVGGRGTEAFF
TRBJ2-7	-	TRBV4-1	TRBD1	TGCGCCAGCAGCCGGACAGGGGCCTACGAGCAGTACTTC	CASSRTGAYEQYF
TRBJ2-7	-	TRBV18	TRBD2	TGTGCCAGCTCACGGCGGGGGGACGGCGAGCAGTACTTC	CASSRRGDGEQYF
TRBJ2-5	-	TRBV7-8	-	TGTGCCAGCAGCTTAGGGAACAGGGGGGGAGAGACCCAGTACTTC	CASSLGNRGGETQYF
TRBJ1-2	once	TRBV11-2	TRBD1	TGTGCCAGCAGCTTAACAGGGGGGCACTATGGCTACACCTTC	CASSLTGGHYGYTF
TRBJ2-6	-	TRBV15	-	TGTGCCACCAGCAGAGGAGGGGCAGGGAGTGGGGCCAACGTCCTGACTTTC	CATSRGGAGSGANVLTF
TRBJ2-3	-	TRBV11-3	TRBD2	TGTGCCAGCAGCTTAGGACTAGCGGGGGGCGATACGCAGTATTTT	CASSLGLAGGDTQYF
TRBJ2-7	-	TRBV5-4	-	TGTGCCAGCAGCGAAGGTTGGAGGGCCGAGCAGTACTTC	CASSEGWRAEQYF
TRBJ2-2	-	TRBV19	-	TGTGCCAGTAGTATAGTAGGGGAAATCACCGGGGAGCTGTTTTTT	CASSIVGEITGELFF
TRBJ1-1	few	TRBV6-6	-	TGTGCCAGCAGTTACTCGAGGGGGGAGGCTGAAGCTTTCTTT	CASSYSRGEAEAFF
TRBJ2-2	-	TRBV10-1	-	TGCGCCAGCAGTGATGGGGCTGACCACACCGGGGAGCTGTTTTTT	CASSDGADHTGELFF
TRBJ1-2	-	TRBV30	-	TGTGCCTGGAGTGTAATAAGAGTAGGCAGCTACACCTTC	CAWSVIRVGSYTF
TRBJ1-1	-	TRBV6-5	-	TGTGCCAGCACCCCTGACAGGATCATGAACACTGAAGCTTTCTTT	CASTPDRIMNTEAFF
TRBJ2-1	-	TRBV15	-	TGTGCCACCAGCACTGGAGATACCTACAATGAGCAGTTCTTC	CATSTGDTYNEQFF
TRBJ1-1	-	TRBV5-8	-	TGTGCCAGTCGAGACGGGACGGGGAACACTGAAGCTTTCTTT	CASRDGTGNTEAFF
TRBJ1-6	few	TRBV18	-	TGTGCCAGCTCACCCCGGGACAACTCACCCCTCCACTTT	CASSPRDNSPLHF
TRBJ2-2	-	TRBV5-4	-	TGTGCCAGCAGGGGGGGGGCGAGAGAGAACACCGGGGAGCTGTTTTTT	CASRGGARENTGELFF
TRBJ1-1	-	TRBV2	-	TGTGCCAGCTGCGCAGGGGAAGTTGGGGACACTGAAGCTTTCTTT	CASCAGEVGDTEAFF
TRBJ2-1	-	TRBV5-1	TRBD1	TGCGCCAGCAGCTCTCCGGGACAGGGGGGGAATGAGCAGTTCTTC	CASSSPGQGGNEQFF
TRBJ1-3	-	TRBV7-6	TRBD1	TGTGCCAGCAGCTCGGGGCAGGGGGGCGGAAACACCATATATTTT	CASSSGQGGGNTIYF
TRBJ1-4	-	TRBV7-2	-	TGTGCCAGCAGCCATAACAGGGAGTTTAATGAAAAACTGTTTTTT	CASSHNREFNEKLFF
TRBJ1-1	-	TRBV2	-	TGTGCCCGAAACCCGGACAGAAGGAGGTTGGGTGAAGCTTTCTTT	CARNPDRRRLGEAFF
TRBJ1-5	-	TRBV28	-	TGTGCCAGCAGTCCCCGGATTCGGTCAGGGAGGACCCAGCCCCAGCATTTT	CASSPRIRSGRTQPQHF
TRBJ1-1	-	TRBV5-4	-	TGTGCCAGCAGCTTGAGCAGAAGGGACACTGAAGCTTTCTTT	CASSLSRRDTEAFF
TRBJ2-3	medium-sized	TRBV4-3	-	TGCGCCAGCAGCCAAGATTTGGGCAGTCCTAGCACAGATACGCAGTATTTT	CASSQDLGSPSTDTQYF
TRBJ2-2	-	TRBV7-9	-	TGTGCCAGCAGCTTAGTTACGCGTGCGGGGAACACCGGGGAGCTGTTTTTT	CASSLVTRAGNTGELFF
TRBJ2-1	few	TRBV6-1	TRBD2	TGTGCCAGCATAGCGGGGGGGTCCTACAATGAGCAGTTCTTC	CASIAGGSYNEQFF
TRBJ2-5	few	TRBV19	TRBD1	TGTGCCAGTAGTACGGGGGCCCTTAGGACAGGGGGACAAGAGACCCAGTACTTC	CASSTGALRTGGQETQYF
TRBJ2-3	-	TRBV30	-	TGTGCCTGGAGTGGTAAAGGCGCAGATACGCAGTATTTT	CAWSGKGADTQYF
TRBJ2-1	once	TRBV28	TRBD2	TGTGCCAGCAGTACTAGCGGGAGCTACAATGAGCAGTTCTTC	CASSTSGSYNEQFF
TRBJ2-2	-	TRBV6-6	TRBD2	TGTGCCAGCAGACCGGGGGGGAGCACCGGGGAGCTGTTTTTT	CASRPGGSTGELFF
TRBJ2-2	-	TRBV9	-	TGTGCCAGCAGCGTAAGGTGGGACACCGGGGAGCTGTTTTTT	CASSVRWDTGELFF
TRBJ2-6	-	TRBV21-1	-	TGTGCCAGCAGCCCATGTCGGGGGGACAATCCCAGCTCTGGGGCCAACGTCCTGACTTTC	CASSPCRGDNPSSGANVLTF
TRBJ1-5	-	TRBV5-8	-	TGTGCCAGCAGCCCAGGGGTGCTTTCCGATCAGCCCCAGCATTTT	CASSPGVLSDQPQHF